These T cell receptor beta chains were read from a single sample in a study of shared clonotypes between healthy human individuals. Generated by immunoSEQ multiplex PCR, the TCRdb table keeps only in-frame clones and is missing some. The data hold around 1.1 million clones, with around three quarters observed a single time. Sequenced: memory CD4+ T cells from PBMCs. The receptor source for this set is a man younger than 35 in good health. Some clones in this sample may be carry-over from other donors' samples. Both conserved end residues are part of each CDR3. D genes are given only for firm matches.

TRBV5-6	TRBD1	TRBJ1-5	TGTGCCAGCAGCTTGGGGACAGGGCGTCAGCCCCAGCATTTT	CASSLGTGRQPQHF
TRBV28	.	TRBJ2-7	TGTGCCAGCACCCTACGGGGGACCTCCGGGAAGCAGTACTTC	CASTLRGTSGKQYF
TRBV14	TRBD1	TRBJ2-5	TGTGCCAGCAGCCAAGATCTTCCAGGGGGCTACGAGACCCAGTACTTC	CASSQDLPGGYETQYF
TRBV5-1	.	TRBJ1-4	TGCGCCAGCAGACGCACAGGGATTCCTAATGAAAAACTGTTTTTT	CASRRTGIPNEKLFF
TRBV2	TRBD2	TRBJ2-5	TGTGCCAGCAGTGATGGTTTTAGCGGGAGGGAAATACAAGAGACCCAGTACTTC	CASSDGFSGREIQETQYF
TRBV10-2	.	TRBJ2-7	TGCGCCAGCAGCCGAACAGGGTCCCCCTACGAGCAGTACTTC	CASSRTGSPYEQYF
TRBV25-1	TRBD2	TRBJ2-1	TGTGCCAGCAGTGATTCATACCTAGCGGGCAATGAGCAGTTCTTC	CASSDSYLAGNEQFF
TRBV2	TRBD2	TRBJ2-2	TGTGCCAGCACCGAAAGGACTAGGGGGAACACCGGGGAGCTGTTTTTT	CASTERTRGNTGELFF
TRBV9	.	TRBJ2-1	TGTGCCAGCACCTTAGGGCGCTCGACGAATGAGCAGTTCTTC	CASTLGRSTNEQFF
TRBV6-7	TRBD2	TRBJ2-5	TGTGCCAGCAGTTTGGTCCTAGCGGGAGGCGGAGAGACCCAGTACTTC	CASSLVLAGGGETQYF
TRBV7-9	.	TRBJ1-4	TGTGCCAGCAGTACCAGAGCAACTAATGAAAAACTGTTTTTT	CASSTRATNEKLFF
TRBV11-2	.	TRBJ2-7	TGTGCCAGCAGCCCAGGAGGGCCGCGCGAGCAGTACTTC	CASSPGGPREQYF
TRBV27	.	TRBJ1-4	TGTGCCAGCAGTCCTCTAACAACTAATGAAAAACTGTTTTTT	CASSPLTTNEKLFF
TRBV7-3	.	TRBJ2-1	TGTGCCAGCAGCCCCTTTCGCTCCTACAATGAGCAGTTCTTC	CASSPFRSYNEQFF
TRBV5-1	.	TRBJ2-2	TGCGCCAGCAGCTTGATGGGGTCGAACACCGGGGAGCTGTTTTTT	CASSLMGSNTGELFF
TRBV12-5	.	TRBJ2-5	TGTGCTAGTGGTTTGGGGGAGACCCAGTACTTC	CASGLGETQYF